Listed below are T cell receptor beta chains from one sample, sequenced in a study of cytomegalovirus exposure and HLA in healthy donors. Some clones are missing from TCRdb's copy, which holds only in-frame ones; the method was immunoSEQ multiplex PCR. The table has 100,000 to 150,000 clones, about 15% seen once. The source material was PBMCs. The receptors shown here come from a female donor in good health and CMV-seropositive. The CDR3 runs from the conserved cysteine through the conserved F or W. The order of the fields is V gene, J gene, CDR3 protein.

v_call: TRBV9
j_call: TRBJ2-1
cdr3_aa: CASSVEDGTSGTRKHNEQFF

v_call: TRBV4-3
j_call: TRBJ1-6
cdr3_aa: CASSQEFSSDSPLHF

v_call: TRBV5-4
j_call: TRBJ2-7
cdr3_aa: CASSRGMASGGEVNYEQYF

v_call: TRBV30
j_call: TRBJ1-1
cdr3_aa: CAWSRGDTEAFF

v_call: TRBV2
j_call: TRBJ2-3
cdr3_aa: CASRVTSGRSHTQYF

v_call: TRBV7-9
j_call: TRBJ2-5
cdr3_aa: CASSPSRDRETQYF

v_call: TRBV7-9
j_call: TRBJ1-4
cdr3_aa: CASSPQMLGQPNEKLFF

v_call: TRBV4-1
j_call: TRBJ2-7
cdr3_aa: CASSQLLAGAYEQYF

v_call: TRBV4-1
j_call: TRBJ2-7
cdr3_aa: CASSQSRPGRSYEQYF

v_call: TRBV27
j_call: TRBJ1-2
cdr3_aa: CASKIQGAGYGYTF